The next 4 T cell receptor beta chains were all read from a single sample in a study of blood T cell repertoires in COVID-19. Measured with immunoSEQ multiplex PCR; TCRdb has only the in-frame clones, and not every one. Of over 150,000 clones in the sample, about 85% are singletons; the top ten hold roughly 8.3%. Sequenced material: peripheral blood. All receptors come from a woman aged 55-69 years with COVID-19, enrolled during active disease.

This chain links TRBV19 with TRBJ1-1; 9 bases map to TRBD1. CDR1 is LNHDA and CDR2 is SQIVND in the germline V gene (reference sequence). The CDR3 consists of 15 residues. V lost 5 bases and J lost 0; bases outside the gene matches: 4. The CDR3 protein is CASSAHRGLNTEAFF. In nucleotides, the CDR3 is TGTGCCAGTAGTGCCCACAGGGGGCTGAACACTGAAGCTTTCTTT.

CDR3 bases: TGTGCCACCAGTGATCGGGGAAACACCATATATTTT. Its protein product is CATSDRGNTIYF. The rearrangement uses TRBV24-1 and TRBJ1-3; no firm D call. From germline, CDR1 is KGHDR and CDR2 SFDVKD. V lost 3 bases, J lost 4 bases, and 3 bases lay in between. CDR3 length: 12 amino acids.

J is TRBJ2-3 and V is TRBV7-2, with 7 positions matching TRBD1. Trimming at V came to 4 bases and at J to 3 bases, leaving 7 bases not matched to a gene. Looked up from germline, CDR1 is SGHTA and CDR2 is FQGNSA. This CDR3 comprises 15 residues. CDR3 protein: CASSSTGTETDTQYF. The DNA for the CDR3 is TGTGCCAGCAGCTCAACCGGGACAGAGACAGATACGCAGTATTTT.

This clone was counted a few times. This sequence joins TRBV25-1 and TRBJ1-6; 9 nucleotides line up with TRBD1. This CDR3 spans 15 amino acids. Germline V lookup: CDR1 MGHDK, CDR2 SYGVNS. The V and J ends lost 6 bases and 7 bases, in that order; junction bases with no gene match: 7. In DNA, the CDR3 is TGTGCCAGCAGGCAACAGGGGGCACGAAATTCACCCCTCCACTTT. Protein sequence: CASRQQGARNSPLHF.